The following is a T cell receptor (beta chain) sequence with its context. This record comes from a study of shared clonotypes between healthy human individuals. The assay was immunoSEQ multiplex PCR, and TCRdb's table has in-frame clones only and misses some. The sample comprises approximately 2.3 million clones, more than 80% of which are singletons, and under 0.45% rests with the top ten. V was pared by 7 bases and J by 6 bases, with 13 bases between. The CDR3 has 11 amino acids. Germline V gene lookup returns CDR1 DFQATT and CDR2 SNEGSKA (reference sequence). This TCR was sampled from a man between 18 and 29 years old in good health. Some clones in this sample may be carry-over from other donors' samples. The specimen was naive CD4+ T cells from PBMCs. Specified subset: CD45RA+ positively selected. The chain carries TRBV20-1 and TRBJ2-7, with D uncertain. CDR3 nucleotide sequence: TGCAGTGGAACACGGACGATCGAGCAGTACTTC. This translates into CSGTRTIEQYF.